This entry is about one T cell receptor beta chain. Its antigen is still unknown. Built from TCR beta cDNA, the libraries had unique molecular identifiers in them. From the PCR reads, TCRdb called clonotypes with MiXCR, one entry per CDR3 protein. The data contain fewer than 850,000 distinct CDR3 sequences, less than 35% of them singletons. The sample originates from a study of post-analysis software for immune sequencing data. Whole-study results and caveats: Elevated frequency relative to controls characterized four or five TRBV segments in patients, TRBV5-6, TRBV5-1 and TRBV20-1 among them. F-measure co-clustering was strong for batch-matched samples.

Germline CDR1 is SGHRS and CDR2 is YFSETQ. This CDR3 comprises 13 residues. Trimming took 3 bases from V and 2 from J, leaving 8 bases between them. The sequenced material came from blood. The chain recombines TRBV5-1 with TRBJ1-1; D ambiguous. The TCR comes from a girl between 10 and 17 years old with multiple sclerosis. CDR3 nucleotides: TGCGCCAGCAGCTCAGATGTCAACACTGAAGCTTTCTTT. Protein sequence: CASSSDVNTEAFF. The full variable domain, its missing parts supplied by reference TRBV5-1 and TRBJ1-1, is KAGVTQTPRYLIKTRGQQVTLSCSPISGHRSVSWYQQTPGQGLQFLFEYFSETQRNKGNFPGRFSGRQFSNSRSEMNVSTLELGDSALYLCASSSDVNTEAFFGQGTRLTVV.